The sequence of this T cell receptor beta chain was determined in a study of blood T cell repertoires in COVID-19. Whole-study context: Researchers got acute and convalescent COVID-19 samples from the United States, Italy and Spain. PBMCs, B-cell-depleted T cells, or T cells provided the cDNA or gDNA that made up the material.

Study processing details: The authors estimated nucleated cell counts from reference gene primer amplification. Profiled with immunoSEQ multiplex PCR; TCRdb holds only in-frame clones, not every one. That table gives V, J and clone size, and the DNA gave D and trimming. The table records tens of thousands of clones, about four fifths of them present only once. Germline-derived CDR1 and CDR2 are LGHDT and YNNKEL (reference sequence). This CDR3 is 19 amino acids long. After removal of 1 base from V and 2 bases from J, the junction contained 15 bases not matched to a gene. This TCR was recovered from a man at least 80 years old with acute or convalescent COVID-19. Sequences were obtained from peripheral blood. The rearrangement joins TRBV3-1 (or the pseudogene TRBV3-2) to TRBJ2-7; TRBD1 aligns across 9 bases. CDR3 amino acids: CASSQVTGQGRGLTYEQYF. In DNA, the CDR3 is TGTGCCAGCAGCCAAGTCACGGGACAGGGAAGGGGGCTAACCTACGAGCAGTACTTC.